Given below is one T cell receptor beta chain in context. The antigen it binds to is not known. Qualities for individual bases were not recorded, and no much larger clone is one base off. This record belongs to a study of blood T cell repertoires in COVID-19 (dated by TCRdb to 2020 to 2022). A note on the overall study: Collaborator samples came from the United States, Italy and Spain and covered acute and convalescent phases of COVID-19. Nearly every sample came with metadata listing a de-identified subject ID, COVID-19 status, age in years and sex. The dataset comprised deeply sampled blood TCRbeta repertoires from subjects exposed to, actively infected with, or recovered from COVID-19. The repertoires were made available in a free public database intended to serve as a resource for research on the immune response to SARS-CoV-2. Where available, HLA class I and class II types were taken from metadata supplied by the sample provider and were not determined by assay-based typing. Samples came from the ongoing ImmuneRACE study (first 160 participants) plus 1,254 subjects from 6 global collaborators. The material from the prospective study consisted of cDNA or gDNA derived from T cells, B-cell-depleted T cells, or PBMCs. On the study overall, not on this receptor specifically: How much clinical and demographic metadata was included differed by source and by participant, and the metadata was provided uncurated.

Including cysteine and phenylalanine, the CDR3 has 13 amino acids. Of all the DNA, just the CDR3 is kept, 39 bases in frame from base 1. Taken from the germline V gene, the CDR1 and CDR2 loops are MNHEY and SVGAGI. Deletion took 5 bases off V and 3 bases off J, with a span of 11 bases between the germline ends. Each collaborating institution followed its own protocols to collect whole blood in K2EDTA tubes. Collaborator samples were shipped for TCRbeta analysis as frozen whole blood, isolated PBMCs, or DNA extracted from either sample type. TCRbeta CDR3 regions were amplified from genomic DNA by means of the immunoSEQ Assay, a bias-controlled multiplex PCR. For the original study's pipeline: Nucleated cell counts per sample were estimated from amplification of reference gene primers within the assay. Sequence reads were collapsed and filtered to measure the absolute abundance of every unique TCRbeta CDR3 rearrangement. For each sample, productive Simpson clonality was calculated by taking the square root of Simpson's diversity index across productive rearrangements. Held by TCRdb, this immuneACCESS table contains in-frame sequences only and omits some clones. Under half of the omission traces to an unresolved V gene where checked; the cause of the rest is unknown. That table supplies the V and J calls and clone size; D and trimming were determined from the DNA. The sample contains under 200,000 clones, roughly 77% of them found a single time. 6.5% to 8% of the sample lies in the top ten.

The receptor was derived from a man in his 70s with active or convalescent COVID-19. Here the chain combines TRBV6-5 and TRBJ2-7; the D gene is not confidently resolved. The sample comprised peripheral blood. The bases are TGTGCCAGCAGTCCACGAGTGTTCTACGAGCAGTACTTC. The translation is CASSPRVFYEQYF.